Below are 7 T cell receptor beta chains sequenced from a single sample in a study of blood T cell repertoires in COVID-19. The repertoire was sequenced with immunoSEQ multiplex PCR; TCRdb's copy has only in-frame clones and lacks some. Of fewer than 200,000 clones in the sample, around 85% were seen once. The sample was PBMCs or T cells enriched from blood (not recorded which). The receptors stem from a woman aged 35 to 49 with acute COVID-19.

The chain has TRBV5-8 and TRBJ2-7; 11 positions agree with TRBD1. The CDR3 contains 14 residues. Germline V lookup: CDR1 SGHTS, CDR2 YDEGEE. The V and J ends lost 5 bases and 5 bases, in that order; junction bases with no gene match: 6. The CDR3 DNA reads as TGTGCCAGCAGTTCGGACAGGGGGCTCGACGAGCAGTACTTC. Its protein product is CASSSDRGLDEQYF. The entire variable domain, with the rest obtained from reference TRBV5-8 and TRBJ2-7, is as follows: EAGVTQSPTHLIKTRGQQATLRCSPISGHTSVYWYQQALGLGLQFLLWYDEGEERNRGNFPPRFSGRQFPNYSSELNVNALELEDSALYLCASSSDRGLDEQYFGPGTRLTVT.

The V call is TRBV3-1 (or the pseudogene TRBV3-2), the J call TRBJ1-5; D remains unclear. This CDR3 contains 13 residues. The V and J ends lost 1 base and 2 bases respectively, with 3 bases between them. Germline V gene data show CDR1 as LGHDT and CDR2 as YNNKEL (reference sequence). This chain's CDR3 is CASSQAGNQPQHF. The CDR3, as DNA: TGTGCCAGCAGCCAAGCAGGCAATCAGCCCCAGCATTTT.

This clone showed up just a few times. The V call is TRBV30, the J call TRBJ2-4; TRBD2 is a possible D gene (6 bases). Germline CDR1 reads GTSNPN; CDR2 reads SVGIG (reference sequence). Trimming left V 2 bases short and J 1 base short, with 21 bases between. The CDR3 is made up of 18 amino acids. The CDR3 sequence is CAWSTSRLAKVAKNIQYF. The CDR3 DNA reads as TGTGCCTGGAGTACCTCGAGGCTAGCGAAAGTGGCCAAAAACATTCAGTACTTC.

The chain combines TRBV11-2 with TRBJ1-3; D is ambiguous. CDR3 length: 16 residues. CDR1 is SGHAT, CDR2 FQNNGV, per germline. The V and J ends lost 3 bases and 4 bases respectively, with 16 bases between them. Here the CDR3 reads CASSFNSAFRGNTIYF. In DNA form, the CDR3 reads TGTGCCAGCAGCTTTAACTCGGCATTCAGGGGAAACACCATATATTTT.

The genes are TRBV27 and TRBJ2-1, with 10 bases identical to TRBD2. Germline V lookup: CDR1 MNHEY, CDR2 SMNVEV (reference sequence). The V segment lost 3 bases and the J segment 9 bases; nucleotides outside the gene matches: 8. The CDR3 length is 15 residues. The CDR3 region is CASSFRLAGEFEQFF. The DNA of the CDR3 is TGTGCCAGCAGTTTTAGGCTAGCGGGAGAGTTTGAGCAGTTCTTC.

The chain combines TRBV5-4 with TRBJ1-3; D is unclear. The CDR3 length is 15 residues. Deletions cut 5 bases from V and 0 bases from J, with 12 bases between. CDR1 is SGHNT and CDR2 is YYREEE in the germline V gene (reference sequence). The CDR3 sequence: CASSLTGNSGNTIYF. CDR3 nucleotides: TGTGCCAGCAGTTTGACCGGTAACTCTGGAAACACCATATATTTT.

This clone was recorded a few times. This sequence joins TRBV27 and TRBJ1-2; perhaps TRBD1 as D (5 bases). Trimming shortened V by 6 bases and J by 5 bases, and 16 bases separated the two germline ends. Germline V gene lookup returns CDR1 MNHEY and CDR2 SMNVEV (reference sequence). The CDR3 extends over 14 amino acids. CDR3: CASRLTWQGYGYTF. The CDR3 DNA reads TGTGCCAGCAGGTTGACGTGGCAGGGTTATGGCTACACCTTC.